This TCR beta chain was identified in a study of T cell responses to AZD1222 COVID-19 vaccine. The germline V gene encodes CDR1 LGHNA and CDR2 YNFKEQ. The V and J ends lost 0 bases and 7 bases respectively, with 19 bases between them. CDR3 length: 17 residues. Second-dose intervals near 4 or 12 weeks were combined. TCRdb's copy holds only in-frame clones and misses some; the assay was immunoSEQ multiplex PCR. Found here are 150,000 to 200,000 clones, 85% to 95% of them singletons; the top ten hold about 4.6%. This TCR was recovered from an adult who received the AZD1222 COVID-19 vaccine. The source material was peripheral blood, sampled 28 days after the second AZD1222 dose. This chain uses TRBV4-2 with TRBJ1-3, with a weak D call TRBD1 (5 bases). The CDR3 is CASSQDWGQTRGNTIYF. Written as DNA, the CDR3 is TGTGCCAGCAGCCAAGATTGGGGCCAGACCCGGGGGAACACCATATATTTT.